This TCR beta chain was recovered during a study of blood T cell repertoires in COVID-19. Study details: The cDNA or gDNA used as material had been derived from T cells, B-cell-depleted T cells, or PBMCs.

Only in-frame clones appear in the TCRdb table, and some are missing; sequencing was by immunoSEQ multiplex PCR. In the table there are a few hundred thousand clones, about 85% of which are singletons. Trimming removed 4 bases at V and 1 base at J, with 10 bases between. Looked up from germline, CDR1 is GTSNPN and CDR2 is SVGIG (reference sequence). This CDR3 is 13 amino acids long. Sequences were obtained from peripheral blood. This sequence was found in a human donor with COVID-19, enrolled during active disease. The donor label of this sample is uncertain. The V call is TRBV30, the J call TRBJ2-5; tentative D call: TRBD2 (5 bases). As DNA, the CDR3 is TGTGCCTGGACTTGGAGCGGCCAAGAGACCCAGTACTTC. It encodes CAWTWSGQETQYF. Looking up the rest from reference TRBV30 and TRBJ2-5 gives the full variable domain: SQTIHQWPATLVQPVGSPLSLECTVEGTSNPNLYWYRQAAGRGLQLLFYSVGIGQISSEVPQNLSASRPQDRQFILSSKKLLLSDSGFYLCAWTWSGQETQYFGPGTRLLVL.